The 21 T cell receptor beta chains below all came from one sample that was sequenced in a study of T cell changes during pregnancy in multiple sclerosis. The method was immunoSEQ multiplex PCR; TCRdb's version includes in-frame clones alone and lacks a portion of them. This repertoire shows about 68,000 clones, 90% to 95% found once; its top ten account for around 1.3%. The sample here was peripheral blood, taken in the second trimester of pregnancy. Every receptor here comes from a female donor in good health, enrolled as a control in a pregnancy study.

This clone was seen a single time. The chain links TRBV11-2 to TRBJ2-7; 12 bases match TRBD2. Losses at the gene ends were 4 bases for V and 2 bases for J; bases not matched to a gene: 3. This CDR3 is 15 amino acids long. Looked up from germline, CDR1 is SGHAT and CDR2 is FQNNGV. The chain's CDR3 is CASSSGLAGTYEQYF. The CDR3 DNA reads TGTGCCAGCAGCTCCGGACTAGCGGGAACCTACGAGCAGTACTTC. The full variable domain, with the rest looked up from reference TRBV11-2 and TRBJ2-7, is EAGVAQSPRYKIIEKRQSVAFWCNPISGHATLYWYQQILGQGPKLLIQFQNNGVVDDSQLPKDRFSAERLKGVDSTLKIQPAKLEDSAVYLCASSSGLAGTYEQYFGPGTRLTVT.

V and J are TRBV27 and TRBJ2-1, with TRBD2 matching over 11 bases. Germline V gene sequence: CDR1 MNHEY, CDR2 SMNVEV (reference sequence). V gave up 6 bases and J gave up 4 bases; unmatched junction bases: 2. This CDR3 contains 14 residues. This chain's CDR3 is CASRGLADYNEQFF. CDR3 sequence (DNA): TGTGCCAGCAGGGGACTAGCGGATTACAATGAGCAGTTCTTC.

This clone was recorded only once. This chain links TRBV2 with TRBJ1-2; 10 bases fit TRBD1. This CDR3 has 13 residues. Per germline, CDR1 SNHLY and CDR2 FYNNEI. V shed 5 bases and J 8 bases; nucleotides not matched to a gene: 5. Here the CDR3 reads CASSRDRGGGYTF. The CDR3 nucleotides read TGTGCCAGCAGTCGGGACAGGGGAGGAGGCTACACCTTC.

V usage is TRBV15 and J usage is TRBJ2-1, with 9 nucleotides matching TRBD2. Losses at the gene ends were 3 bases for V and 6 bases for J; bases not matched to a gene: 3. The CDR3 covers 14 residues. The germline CDR1 and CDR2 sequences are LNHNV and YYDKDF (reference sequence). CDR3: CATSSVGLANEQFF. The CDR3, as DNA: TGTGCCACCAGCAGTGTGGGACTAGCCAATGAGCAGTTCTTC.

This sequence joins TRBV7-2 and TRBJ2-5, with D perhaps TRBD2 (6 bases). The germline CDR1 and CDR2 sequences are SGHTA and FQGNSA. The V end lost 1 base, the J end lost 4 bases, and 19 bases lay between the germline ends. The CDR3 is 17 residues long. CDR3 DNA: TGTGCCAGCAGCTTAGGCCACAGAACGGGGGTTAGAGAGACCCAGTACTTC. Its translation is CASSLGHRTGVRETQYF. Based on the CDR3 plus reference TRBV7-2 and TRBJ2-5, the full variable domain is GAGVSQSPSNKVTEKGKDVELRCDPISGHTALYWYRQSLGQGLEFLIYFQGNSAPDKSGLPSDRFSAERTGGSVSTLTIQRTQQEDSAVYLCASSLGHRTGVRETQYFGPGTRLLVL.

This chain joins TRBV5-1 and TRBJ2-2; TRBD1 might be the D (5 bases). CDR1 is SGHRS and CDR2 is YFSETQ in the germline V gene. The ends were cut back, 2 bases at V and 0 bases at J, with 8 bases in the middle. CDR3 length equals 15 residues. Here the CDR3 DNA reads TGCGCCAGCAGCTTAGACAGTGCGAACACCGGGGAGCTGTTTTTT. It yields the protein CASSLDSANTGELFF.

This chain links TRBV19 with TRBJ2-1; D is possibly TRBD2 (5 bases). The germline V gene encodes CDR1 LNHDA and CDR2 SQIVND (reference sequence). This CDR3 region has 15 residues. V lost 3 bases and J 2 bases, leaving 11 bases between the germline ends. The CDR3 loop is CASSIIRGAYNEQFF. The CDR3, as DNA: TGTGCCAGTAGTATTATCCGGGGAGCCTACAATGAGCAGTTCTTC.

The chain combines TRBV4-3 with TRBJ2-1; 10 bases map to TRBD2. The germline gives CDR1 LGHNA, CDR2 YSLEER. The CDR3 covers 16 residues. The V segment lost 4 bases and the J segment 7 bases; nucleotides outside the gene matches: 10. The chain's CDR3 is CASSRSLSGRGNEQFF. In nucleotides, the CDR3 is TGCGCCAGCAGCCGGAGCCTAAGCGGGAGGGGTAATGAGCAGTTCTTC.

This clone was observed a single time. J is TRBJ2-7 and V is TRBV19, with TRBD2 identical over 8 bases. The length of the CDR3 is 15 residues. Trimming cost V 5 bases and J 1 base; bases outside gene matches: 7. Looked up from germline, CDR1 is LNHDA and CDR2 is SQIVND (reference sequence). The CDR3 DNA reads TGTGCCAGTAGTGTGCGTGAGCGGGGGTCCTACGAGCAGTACTTC. It yields the protein CASSVRERGSYEQYF.

The chain is built from TRBV2 and TRBJ2-5; 8 bases line up with TRBD1. V shed 5 bases, J shed 4 bases, and the junction held 6 bases outside the gene matches. The CDR3 runs 14 residues. Germline values: CDR1 SNHLY, CDR2 FYNNEI. CDR3 sequence reads: CASSWTGRGETQYF. CDR3 nucleotide sequence: TGTGCCAGCAGTTGGACAGGGCGGGGAGAGACCCAGTACTTC.

This clone was detected only once. The V gene is TRBV27, the J gene TRBJ2-2; 8 positions match TRBD1. J was trimmed by 5 bases and V by 0 bases; bases with no gene match: 5. This CDR3 is built from 16 residues. Germline V gene sequence: CDR1 MNHEY, CDR2 SMNVEV (reference sequence). The CDR3 spells CASSLSPGGDTGELFF. The DNA for the CDR3 is TGTGCCAGCAGTTTATCCCCAGGGGGCGATACCGGGGAGCTGTTTTTT.

The chain recombines TRBV28 with TRBJ2-5; 8 positions match TRBD2. The V segment lost 2 bases and the J segment 1 base; nucleotides outside the gene matches: 6. CDR1 MDHEN and CDR2 SYDVKM come from the germline V gene. The CDR3 is made up of 16 amino acids. CDR3 in DNA: TGTGCCAGCAGTTTACAACTAGCGGTCCCCCAAGAGACCCAGTACTTC. Encoded protein: CASSLQLAVPQETQYF.

The chain recombines TRBV2 with TRBJ1-3; TRBD1 agrees at 8 bases. CDR1 is SNHLY, CDR2 FYNNEI, per germline. The CDR3 totals 12 residues. With V trimmed by 10 bases and J by 7 bases, 6 bases remained unmatched. The CDR3: CATGTGPNTIYF. In nucleotides, the CDR3 is TGTGCCACCGGGACAGGCCCCAACACCATATATTTT.

The chain recombines TRBV9 with TRBJ1-4; 8 bases fit TRBD1. The ends lost 0 bases at V and 7 bases at J; junction bases unmatched: 8. The germline V gene has CDR1 SGDLS and CDR2 YYNGEE. The CDR3 runs to 16 residues. CDR3 bases: TGTGCCAGCAGCGTAGGGGAGGGTACAGGGGGTGAAAAACTGTTTTTT. Translation: CASSVGEGTGGEKLFF.

This clone was found once. The V gene is TRBV6-6, the J gene TRBJ2-1; 12 bases match TRBD2. There are 15 residues in the CDR3. Germline V gene lookup returns CDR1 MNHNY and CDR2 SVGAGI (reference sequence). Losses at the gene ends were 4 bases for V and 6 bases for J; bases not matched to a gene: 4. DNA for the CDR3: TGTGCCAGCAGTTCTAGCGGGAGGGCGCGCAATGAGCAGTTCTTC. It translates to CASSSSGRARNEQFF.

V is TRBV15 and J is TRBJ2-1; D possibly corresponds to TRBD2 (6 bases). CDR3 length: 19 amino acids. Germline V gene sequence: CDR1 LNHNV, CDR2 YYDKDF (reference sequence). The V end was cut by 0 bases, the J end by 1 base, with 19 bases between. The CDR3 DNA sequence: TGTGCCACCAGCAGAGAGATCTTTGGGGGGAGGCCATCCTACAATGAGCAGTTCTTC. Its protein product is CATSREIFGGRPSYNEQFF.

The chain is built from TRBV6-4 and TRBJ2-3; 8 nucleotides align to TRBD2. V shed 5 bases and J 2 bases; nucleotides not matched to a gene: 6. Looked up from germline, CDR1 is MRHNA and CDR2 is SNTAGT. The CDR3 consists of 15 residues. The CDR3 here is CASSPSGGYTDTQYF. CDR3 DNA: TGTGCCAGCAGTCCCTCGGGGGGGTACACAGATACGCAGTATTTT.

The chain employs TRBV5-5 and TRBJ2-3, with D unresolved. V lost 3 bases and J 1 base, leaving 15 bases between the germline ends. CDR1 SGHKS and CDR2 YYEKEE come from the germline V gene (reference sequence). The CDR3 contains 16 residues. In DNA form, the CDR3 reads TGTGCCAGCAGCTGGGCGCGTGGTTCGGGCACAGATACGCAGTATTTT. It encodes CASSWARGSGTDTQYF.

The chain uses TRBV11-2 and TRBJ2-7; TRBD2 matches at 7 bases. The CDR3 spans 14 residues. Germline CDR1 is SGHAT and CDR2 is FQNNGV. Trimming at V came to 3 bases and at J to 3 bases, leaving 5 bases not matched to a gene. The CDR3 DNA reads TGTGCCAGCAGCTTCTCCCCGGGAGGCTACGAGCAGTACTTC. Translated: CASSFSPGGYEQYF.

The rearrangement joins TRBV30 to TRBJ2-3; D unclear. The CDR3 loop spans 13 amino acids. Germline V gene lookup returns CDR1 GTSNPN and CDR2 SVGIG (reference sequence). Between the trimmed V and J ends, which lost 2 bases and 5 bases, there was a span of 11 bases. This CDR3 is CAWSRGLEDTQYF. DNA of the CDR3: TGTGCCTGGAGTCGAGGTCTTGAAGATACGCAGTATTTT. Variable domain in full (rest from reference TRBV30 and TRBJ2-3): SQTIHQWPATLVQPVGSPLSLECTVEGTSNPNLYWYRQAAGRGLQLLFYSVGIGQISSEVPQNLSASRPQDRQFILSSKKLLLSDSGFYLCAWSRGLEDTQYFGPGTRLTVL.

This chain links TRBV7-9 with TRBJ1-5; the D is unclear. V was trimmed by 4 bases and J by 6 bases, leaving 19 bases between them. CDR1 and CDR2 (germline): SEHNR, FQNEAQ (reference sequence). CDR3 size: 16 residues. CDR3: CASSSAPGAVGQPQHF. CDR3 nucleotide sequence: TGTGCCAGCAGCTCCGCGCCTGGTGCGGTGGGTCAGCCCCAGCATTTT.